This passage covers 3 T cell receptor beta chains from one sample sequenced in a study of CD8+CD57+ T cells in acquired aplastic anemia. According to the study, genomic DNA was the template for TCR beta VDJ and CDR3 profiling. TCRdb ran MiXCR on the reads and lists one entry per CDR3 protein. Of some 160,000 distinct CDR3 sequences in the sample, around half were seen once. Sequencing was done on patients that had shown CD8+CD57+ cell expansion by flow cytometry. The sample comprised sorted CD4+, CD8+, or CD8+CD57+ T cells (not recorded which) from PBMCs. The source of these receptors is a human donor with aplastic anemia.

V gene TRBV11-2 combines with J gene TRBJ1-1; possibly TRBD1 for D (5 bases). The CDR3 has 15 residues. V was trimmed by 5 bases and J by 0 bases, leaving 13 bases between them. The germline gives CDR1 SGHAT, CDR2 FQNNGV. The CDR3 nucleotides read TGTGCCAGCAGCCCCGCTGCAGGGCTGAACACTGAAGCTTTCTTT. It codes for CASSPAAGLNTEAFF.

In the case of this clonotype: One end of the junction does not line up with germline, which may come from a read error. The chain combines TRBV20-1 with TRBJ2-7; weak D call: TRBD1 (5 bases). Germline V gene data show CDR1 as DFQATT and CDR2 as SNEGSKA (reference sequence). This CDR3 spans 12 amino acids. The CDR3: CRARGGPYEQHF. DNA for the CDR3: TGCAGGGCTAGGGGCGGACCCTACGAGCAGCACTTC.

This rearrangement joins TRBV10-3 to TRBJ2-7, with TRBD2 identical over 7 bases. The trim removed 4 bases at V and 3 bases at J, leaving 6 bases unmatched. The CDR3 length is 14 residues. From germline, CDR1 is ENHRY and CDR2 SYGVKD. CDR3 bases: TGTGCCATCAGTGCAATTGCTAGCGGCTACGAGCAGTACTTC. Its translation is CAISAIASGYEQYF.